The T cell receptor beta chain under discussion was sequenced for a study of CD8 T cells in Susac syndrome. RNA amounts of about 0.5 to 1 ug underwent reverse transcription with random hexamers. The TCR beta CDR3 was amplified by immunoSEQ multiplex PCR across 54 Vbeta, 13 Jbeta. TCRdb processed the immunoSEQ multiplex PCR reads anew with MiXCR; each CDR3 protein has one entry. The repertoire holds 65,000 to 80,000 distinct CDR3 sequences, about 91% seen once, with less than 0.55% in the top ten. High-throughput TCR beta sequencing covered peripheral CD8+ and CD4+ T cells. The multiple sclerosis control cohort comprised treatment-naive individuals presenting with stable or active relapsing-remitting disease. FACS enriched CD8+ TEMRA cells, while bulk CD8+ and CD4+ were negatively isolated. Trimming at V came to 5 bases and at J to 10 bases, leaving 11 bases not matched to a gene. This CDR3 has 16 residues. Germline V CDR1 and CDR2: SGHTA, FQGTGA.

The receptor was isolated from a human donor with multiple sclerosis. The chain links TRBV7-3 to TRBJ2-1; 13 bases match TRBD2. Material for sequencing was CD8+ T cells from PBMCs. CDR3 region: CASSPWTSGRLGEQFF. For the CDR3, the DNA is TGTGCCAGCAGCCCCTGGACTAGCGGGAGATTGGGGGAGCAGTTCTTC.